These 27 T cell receptor beta chains originate from one sample sequenced in a study of blood T cell repertoires in COVID-19. The protocol was immunoSEQ multiplex PCR, while the TCRdb copy is restricted to in-frame clones and leaves out a portion. The sample contains fewer than 65,000 clones, about nine tenths of which appear only once. Material for sequencing was peripheral blood. The receptors derive from a human donor with acute or convalescent COVID-19. The donor label of this sample is uncertain.

V and J are TRBV10-3 and TRBJ1-6; D not resolved. The V gene lost 10 bases and the J gene lost 8 bases, with 15 bases spanning the gap. Per the germline V gene, CDR1 is ENHRY and CDR2 is SYGVKD. The CDR3 is 13 amino acids. DNA for the CDR3: TGTGCCACGGAGGAGGGTGGCGATTCACCCCTCCACTTT. It codes for CATEEGGDSPLHF.

The rearrangement uses TRBV7-9 and TRBJ2-7; 8 bases agree with TRBD2. The CDR3 runs to 15 residues. Trimming took 5 bases from V and 5 from J; bases not matched to a gene: 11. Germline V gene lookup returns CDR1 SEHNR and CDR2 FQNEAQ (reference sequence). The CDR3 nucleotides are TGTGCCAGCAGCCCAAGCGGGAGAGCGGGGAACGAGCAGTACTTC. The encoded protein is CASSPSGRAGNEQYF.

This chain links TRBV6-5 with TRBJ1-3; 7 bases fit TRBD1. V shed 6 bases, J shed 0 bases, and the junction held 5 bases outside the gene matches. Germline CDR1 reads MNHEY; CDR2 reads SVGAGI. This CDR3 comprises 15 residues. The DNA for the CDR3 is TGTGCCAGCAGGTCGGGACAGAGCTCTGGAAACACCATATATTTT. It codes for CASRSGQSSGNTIYF.

The chain combines TRBV5-1 with TRBJ2-5; 8 bases agree with TRBD2. The length of the CDR3 is 15 residues. CDR1 SGHRS and CDR2 YFSETQ come from the germline V gene. V lost 10 bases and J lost 0; bases outside the gene matches: 11. The chain's CDR3 is CARGTTGGNQETQYF. The CDR3 coding sequence is TGCGCCCGCGGAACGACGGGGGGGAACCAAGAGACCCAGTACTTC.

CDR3 amino acids: CASSLTGSYGSPLHF. In DNA form, the CDR3 reads TGTGCCAGCAGTTTAACAGGGTCTTATGGGTCACCCCTCCACTTT. The rearrangement joins TRBV27 to TRBJ1-6, with D perhaps TRBD1 (6 bases). Germline CDR1 reads MNHEY; CDR2 reads SMNVEV (reference sequence). V lost 2 bases, J lost 10 bases, and 15 bases lay in between. The CDR3 spans 15 residues.

This clone was recorded only once. The chain carries TRBV6-5 and TRBJ1-3, with D possibly matching TRBD1 (5 bases). Trimming took off 7 bases at V and 8 bases at J, with 9 bases between the two ends. The CDR3 has 11 amino acids. Germline assignment: CDR1 MNHEY and CDR2 SVGAGI. CDR3 bases: TGTGCCAGCACTATCAGGGACACCATATATTTT. It encodes CASTIRDTIYF.

The V call is TRBV24-1, the J call TRBJ1-1, with TRBD1 matching 9 bases. The CDR3 contains 12 residues. V gave up 3 bases and J gave up 12 bases; unmatched junction bases: 4. The germline V gene has CDR1 KGHDR and CDR2 SFDVKD. The DNA of the CDR3 is TGTGCCACCAGTGATCCAGACAGGGGGACTTTCTTT. This sequence encodes CATSDPDRGTFF.

The genes are TRBV7-2 and TRBJ1-6, with D maybe TRBD1 (5 bases). Germline lookup yields CDR1 SGHTA and CDR2 FQGNSA. With 3 bases removed from V and 7 bases from J, the gap between germline ends came to 13 bases. This CDR3 region has 15 residues. The CDR3 loop is CASSFGVRANSPLHF. Here the CDR3 DNA reads TGTGCCAGCAGCTTCGGAGTCAGGGCCAATTCACCCCTCCACTTT.

This sequence joins TRBV5-6 and TRBJ2-2; a weak D match, TRBD2 (5 bases). The CDR3 extends over 15 amino acids. The V gene's germline CDR1 is SGHDT and CDR2 YYEEEE. Trimming took 2 bases from V and 4 from J, leaving 12 bases between them. CDR3 amino acids: CASSLGLKSTGELFF. The CDR3 nucleotides are TGTGCCAGCAGCTTAGGACTCAAGTCCACCGGGGAGCTGTTTTTT.

The genes are TRBV6-2 or TRBV6-3 and TRBJ1-3; D is uncertain. Trimming shortened V by 0 bases and J by 10 bases, and 10 bases separated the two germline ends. The CDR3 extends over 13 amino acids. Germline CDR1 is MNHEY and CDR2 is SVGEGT. The CDR3 region is CASSYSGGGTIYF. DNA for the CDR3: TGTGCCAGCAGTTACTCGGGCGGAGGAACCATATATTTT.

This clone was recorded a few times. This sequence joins TRBV9 and TRBJ2-1; TRBD2 might be the D (6 bases). Germline V gives CDR1 SGDLS, CDR2 YYNGEE. Trimming pared 0 bases from V and 8 bases from J, leaving 15 bases between. The CDR3 has 15 residues. CDR3 in amino acids: CASSVGRGLGYEQFF. For the CDR3, the DNA is TGTGCCAGCAGCGTAGGGCGGGGATTAGGATATGAGCAGTTCTTC.

The chain uses TRBV6-2 or TRBV6-3 and TRBJ1-1; possible D gene TRBD1, 5 bases. The germline gives CDR1 MNHEY, CDR2 SVGEGT. The CDR3 sequence is 15 residues long. V lost 5 bases and J lost 0, with 13 bases in between. Written as DNA, the CDR3 is TGTGCCAGCAGTACCCTAGACAGCCTGAACACTGAAGCTTTCTTT. Its protein is CASSTLDSLNTEAFF.

V usage is TRBV28 and J usage is TRBJ2-1; 11 bases are shared with TRBD2. Germline trimming cut 5 bases from V and 3 bases from J; bases unmatched to any gene: 6. From germline, CDR1 is MDHEN and CDR2 SYDVKM. The CDR3 totals 16 residues. This chain's CDR3 is CASSPRLAGYYNEQFF. CDR3 nucleotide sequence: TGTGCCAGCAGTCCCCGACTAGCGGGGTACTACAATGAGCAGTTCTTC.

The chain links TRBV6-4 to TRBJ1-1, with 11 positions matching TRBD1. The CDR3 totals 19 residues. V lost 0 bases, J lost 5 bases, and 14 bases stayed unmatched. Germline lookup yields CDR1 MRHNA and CDR2 SNTAGT. The CDR3 region is CASSDSPRGQGGERTEAFF. The CDR3 DNA follows: TGTGCCAGCAGTGACTCGCCGAGGGGACAGGGGGGGGAGCGGACTGAAGCTTTCTTT.

The rearrangement joins TRBV5-8 to TRBJ2-7; TRBD1 matches at 8 bases. The germline V gene encodes CDR1 SGHTS and CDR2 YDEGEE. The length of the CDR3 is 17 residues. V trimming: 0 bases; J trimming: 5 bases; junction bases outside the gene matches: 13. CDR3 nucleotide sequence: TGTGCCAGCAGCTTGGGGCCGGGCCAGGGGGCGATCGACGAGCAGTACGTC. Its translation: CASSLGPGQGAIDEQYV.

The chain joins TRBV3-1 (or the pseudogene TRBV3-2) to TRBJ2-1, with TRBD2 matching over 14 bases. The CDR3 has 15 amino acids. Per the germline V gene, CDR1 is LGHDT and CDR2 is YNNKEL (reference sequence). The V segment lost 1 base and the J segment 8 bases; nucleotides outside the gene matches: 1. The CDR3 DNA is TGTGCCAGCAGCCAAGCGGGACTAGCGGGAGATGAGCAGTTCTTC. Its protein product is CASSQAGLAGDEQFF.

The V call is TRBV4-1, the J call TRBJ1-6; the D is unclear. Trimming shortened V by 0 bases and J by 0 bases, and 9 bases separated the two germline ends. CDR3 length equals 17 residues. Germline V gene lookup returns CDR1 MGHRA and CDR2 YSYEKL. As DNA, the CDR3 is TGCGCCAGCAGCCAAGAAGCCCCGAGCTCCTATAATTCACCCCTCCACTTT. This codes for CASSQEAPSSYNSPLHF.

V gene TRBV18 combines with J gene TRBJ1-6; D unclear. CDR3 size: 15 residues. V was cut by 2 bases and J by 7 bases, with 12 bases left in between. In germline, CDR1 is KGHSH, CDR2 LQKENI. This chain's CDR3 is CASSPNQGLNSPLHF. The CDR3 region has the DNA TGTGCCAGCTCACCAAACCAAGGACTCAATTCACCCCTCCACTTT.

This clone was seen a single time. The rearrangement joins TRBV2 to TRBJ2-1; D call uncertain. V shed 3 bases and J shed 1 base, with 7 bases lying between them. Germline V lookup: CDR1 SNHLY, CDR2 FYNNEI. The CDR3 totals 14 residues. CDR3 region: CASSELVSYNEQFF. The CDR3 bases are TGTGCCAGCAGTGAGCTAGTGTCCTACAATGAGCAGTTCTTC.

This chain connects TRBV6-5 to TRBJ2-1; tentatively, D is TRBD1 (6 bases). Trimming removed 7 bases from V and 5 bases from J, with 12 bases in between. The CDR3 covers 13 residues. The germline gives CDR1 MNHEY, CDR2 SVGAGI. The CDR3 DNA sequence: TGTGCCAGCAAAATACAGGGAGACAATGAGCAGTTCTTC. This sequence encodes CASKIQGDNEQFF.

The chain recombines TRBV9 with TRBJ2-5; TRBD2 might be the D (5 bases). Looked up from germline, CDR1 is SGDLS and CDR2 is YYNGEE. Trimming removed 4 bases at V and 5 bases at J, with 18 bases between. CDR3 length: 15 residues. The CDR3 loop is CASSPLSEGAETQYF. In nucleotides, the CDR3 is TGTGCCAGCAGCCCCTTGTCTGAGGGAGCCGAGACCCAGTACTTC.

CDR3 in DNA: TGTGCCACCAGCAGAGATAGGGGGGGACCCGGGGAGCTGTTTTTT. As protein: CATSRDRGGPGELFF. V gene TRBV15 combines with J gene TRBJ2-2, with D possibly TRBD2 on 7 matching bases. This CDR3 is 15 amino acids long. From germline, CDR1 is LNHNV and CDR2 YYDKDF (reference sequence). The ends were cut back, 0 bases at V and 6 bases at J, with 11 bases in the middle.

The V and J genes are TRBV5-6 and TRBJ1-5; possibly TRBD1 for D (6 bases). CDR3 size: 15 residues. V lost 0 bases, J lost 6 bases, and 13 bases lay in between. The V gene's germline CDR1 is SGHDT and CDR2 YYEEEE. CDR3 bases: TGTGCCAGCAGCTTGGGACAGGTACGGAGTCAGCCCCAGCATTTT. Its translation is CASSLGQVRSQPQHF.

The chain uses TRBV2 and TRBJ1-5; the D is unclear. There are 15 residues in the CDR3. The germline gives CDR1 SNHLY, CDR2 FYNNEI. V lost 1 base, J lost 4 bases, and 11 bases lay in between. CDR3 sequence reads: CASSEEATGNQPQHF. In DNA form, the CDR3 reads TGTGCCAGCAGTGAAGAGGCTACGGGTAATCAGCCCCAGCATTTT.

The table lists this clone with a count of one. The J gene is TRBJ1-5, the V gene TRBV6-6; TRBD1 matches 7 bases. Germline-derived CDR1 and CDR2 are MNHNY and SVGAGI (reference sequence). The CDR3 runs to 14 residues. V shed 6 bases and J 5 bases; nucleotides not matched to a gene: 7. The CDR3 is CASSLLRGDQPQHF. As DNA, the CDR3 is TGTGCCAGCAGCCTACTCAGGGGGGATCAGCCCCAGCATTTT.

The chain combines TRBV19 with TRBJ1-1; D gene unclear. This CDR3 is built from 16 residues. Per germline, CDR1 LNHDA and CDR2 SQIVND (reference sequence). V was pared by 4 bases and J by 0 bases, with 15 bases between. CDR3 nucleotide sequence: TGTGCCAGTAGTACCCAGTCGCAGGCCATGAACACTGAAGCTTTCTTT. Protein product: CASSTQSQAMNTEAFF. The whole variable domain, filled in from reference TRBV19 and TRBJ1-1, reads DGGITQSPKYLFRKEGQNVTLSCEQNLNHDAMYWYRQDPGQGLRLIYYSQIVNDFQKGDIAEGYSVSREKKESFPLTVTSAQKNPTAFYLCASSTQSQAMNTEAFFGQGTRLTVV.

The CDR3, as DNA: TGTGCCAGCAGGGGGACAGGGGCTTGGGGGACCCAGTACTTC. Its protein is CASRGTGAWGTQYF. The genes are TRBV28 and TRBJ2-5, with TRBD1 matching over 10 bases. J gave up 7 bases and V 6 bases, and 8 bases lay outside the gene matches. The CDR3 length is 14 residues. Germline CDR1 MDHEN, CDR2 SYDVKM.